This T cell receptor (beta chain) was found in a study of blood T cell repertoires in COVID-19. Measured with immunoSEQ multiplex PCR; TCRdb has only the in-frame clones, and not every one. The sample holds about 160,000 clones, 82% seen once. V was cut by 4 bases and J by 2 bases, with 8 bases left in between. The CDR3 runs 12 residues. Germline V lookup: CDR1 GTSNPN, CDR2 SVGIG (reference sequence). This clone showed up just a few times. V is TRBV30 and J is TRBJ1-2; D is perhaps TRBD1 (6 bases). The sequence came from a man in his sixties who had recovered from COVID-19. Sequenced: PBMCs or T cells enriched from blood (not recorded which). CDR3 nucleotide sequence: TGTGCCTGGACAGGGGACAACTATGGCTACACCTTC. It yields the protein CAWTGDNYGYTF.